The TCR beta chain under discussion was sequenced for a study of T cell responses to AZD1222 COVID-19 vaccine. Germline V gene lookup returns CDR1 SGHAT and CDR2 FQNNGV. The CDR3 consists of 16 residues. V was shortened by 5 bases and J by 6 bases, with 22 bases between the two germline ends. TCRdb keeps only in-frame clones here, not all; method: immunoSEQ multiplex PCR. Here the sample spans 98,000 or so clones, approximately 89% being singletons. On this clone: Its antigen is undetermined.

Study-wide points: Spike regions recognized by vaccine-associated CD4 TCRs spanned the protein, led by 160-218 and 743-854.

Sequences were derived from peripheral blood, sampled 28 days after the second dose of the MenACWY control vaccine. This receptor was identified in an adult who received the MenACWY meningococcal vaccine as a control. The V call is TRBV11-2, the J call TRBJ1-2; D is possibly TRBD1 (5 bases). The CDR3 protein is CASSPWGVSAGDGYTF. The CDR3 DNA reads TGTGCCAGCAGCCCATGGGGGGTTTCGGCGGGCGATGGCTACACCTTC.